The T cell receptor (beta chain) under discussion was sequenced for a study of CD4 T cells in relation to SARS-CoV-2 and coronaviruses. Profiled with immunoSEQ multiplex PCR; TCRdb holds only in-frame clones, not every one. The sample records 10,000 or so clones, over 80% being singletons. Sequencing was performed on naive CD4+ T cells from PBMCs. The sample's subset: naive CD4+ T cells isolated by negative enrichment. This TCR came from an adult with COVID-19.

The CDR3 protein is CASSQQLAGEIQETQYF. DNA for the CDR3: TGCGCCAGCAGCCAGCAACTAGCGGGGGAAATACAAGAGACCCAGTACTTC. The chain uses TRBV4-1 and TRBJ2-5, with 11 bases aligning to TRBD2. Unmatched junction bases numbered 8, after V lost 3 bases and J lost 2 bases. This CDR3 comprises 17 residues. The germline gives CDR1 MGHRA, CDR2 YSYEKL.